Shown below are 31 T cell receptor beta chains from a single sample sequenced in a study of Graves' ophthalmopathy and Graves' hyperthyroidism. Amplification from RNA transcripts yielded the TCR beta CDR3 regions. The library came from an HTBI-primed first-round RT-PCR and a second-round multiplex PCR. Via MiXCR, TCRdb re-called the multiplex PCR reads, giving one row per CDR3 protein. The sample has about 480,000 distinct CDR3 sequences; 14% are singletons. Material: blood. Receptors were obtained from a young woman with Graves' ophthalmopathy.

The chain recombines TRBV5-1 with TRBJ2-6, with D possibly being TRBD1 (5 bases). V gave up 5 bases and J gave up 0 bases, with 9 bases separating them. The germline gives CDR1 SGHRS, CDR2 YFSETQ. There are 15 residues in the CDR3. The CDR3 region is CASRQTDSGANVLTF. The CDR3 bases are TGCGCCAGCAGACAGACAGACTCTGGGGCCAACGTCCTGACTTTC.

In this sample, this clonotype turned up many times. The chain has TRBV12-3 or TRBV12-4 and TRBJ2-7; TRBD1 aligns across 8 bases. Trimming removed 6 bases from V and 4 bases from J; junction bases left unmatched: 5. This CDR3 is 13 amino acids long. The CDR3 here is CASSRDRRYEQYF. The CDR3 DNA sequence: TGTGCCAGCAGCCGGGACAGGCGGTACGAGCAGTACTTC.

A remark on this clonotype: A much larger clone sits a single nucleotide away, making a read error possible. The rearrangement links TRBV30 to TRBJ1-2; possible D gene TRBD1, 5 bases. Germline-derived CDR1 and CDR2 are GTSNPN and SVGIG (reference sequence). The CDR3 contains 14 residues. The DNA for the CDR3 is TGTGCCCGGAGTACCCAGGGCGCCGGCTATGGCTACACCTTC. Translated: CARSTQGAGYGYTF. The full variable domain, completed using reference TRBV30 and TRBJ1-2, is SQTIHQWPATLVQPVGSPLSLECTVEGTSNPNLYWYRQAAGRGLQLLFYSVGIGQISSEVPQNLSASRPQDRQFILSSKKLLLSDSGFYLCARSTQGAGYGYTFGSGTRLTVV.

The J gene is TRBJ1-5, the V gene TRBV5-6; D is unclear. Germline V CDR1 and CDR2: SGHDT, YYEEEE. The CDR3 covers 14 residues. Trimming left V 4 bases short and J 1 base short, with 9 bases between. The CDR3 is CASSRRQSNQPQHF. The CDR3 DNA reads TGTGCCAGCAGCCGACGGCAAAGCAATCAGCCCCAGCATTTT.

J is TRBJ1-1 and V is TRBV27; no clear D. The CDR3 extends over 13 amino acids. V was trimmed by 5 bases and J by 8 bases, leaving 15 bases between them. CDR1 is MNHEY, CDR2 SMNVEV, per germline (reference sequence). The CDR3 region has the DNA TGTGCCAGCAGTCCAACCGTCGGCAGAGAAGCTTTCTTT. The encoded protein is CASSPTVGREAFF.

CDR3 amino acids: CASSGYREEETQYF. Here the CDR3 DNA reads TGTGCCAGCAGTGGTTACCGGGAAGAAGAGACCCAGTACTTC. The V gene is TRBV28, the J gene TRBJ2-5, with TRBD2 as a possible D gene (5 bases). Trimming removed 5 bases at V and 3 bases at J, with 13 bases between. CDR3 length: 14 amino acids. Germline CDR1 MDHEN, CDR2 SYDVKM.

This clonotype was picked up many times. A read error may account for a junction end that differs from germline. The chain has TRBV19 and TRBJ1-5; 11 bases are shared with TRBD1. Germline V CDR1 and CDR2: LNHDA, SQIVND (reference sequence). The CDR3 loop spans 18 amino acids. The DNA for the CDR3 is TGCGCCAGTAGTATCTCGGGACAGGGGGTCTATGGCAATCAGCCCCAGCATTTT. Translating it yields CASSISGQGVYGNQPQHF.

The chain employs TRBV14 and TRBJ1-5; D is perhaps TRBD1 (5 bases). V was trimmed by 0 bases and J by 0 bases, leaving 12 bases between them. Germline CDR1 is SGHDN and CDR2 is FVKESK. This CDR3 comprises 17 residues. CDR3 residues: CASSQDGGGYSNQPQHF. The DNA for the CDR3 is TGTGCCAGCAGCCAAGATGGGGGGGGTTATAGCAATCAGCCCCAGCATTTT.

There are a few counts of this clonotype. The chain employs TRBV5-1 and TRBJ1-1; TRBD1 matches 10 bases. Germline V gene data show CDR1 as SGHRS and CDR2 as YFSETQ. This CDR3 has 17 amino acids. V lost 4 bases to trimming and J lost 5 bases; unmatched junction nucleotides: 14. Here the CDR3 DNA reads TGCGCCAGCAGCGCGCCGACAGGGGGCCCGGAGGGAACTGAAGCTTTCTTT. Its protein is CASSAPTGGPEGTEAFF.

This clonotype was counted many times. The DNA for the CDR3 is TGTGCCAGCAGCTCGGGGGATGCGGGGGCAGGGGAGCAGTACTTC. Its translation is CASSSGDAGAGEQYF. The chain combines TRBV28 with TRBJ2-7; tentative D call: TRBD2 (7 bases). Trimming stripped 6 bases from V and 7 bases from J, with 22 bases between. The CDR3 has 15 amino acids. Per the germline V gene, CDR1 is MDHEN and CDR2 is SYDVKM.

At least ten counts were recorded for this clonotype. The chain joins TRBV7-2 to TRBJ1-5; D is possibly TRBD1 (5 bases). V was trimmed by 1 base and J by 3 bases, leaving 10 bases between them. CDR1 SGHTA and CDR2 FQGNSA come from the germline V gene. This CDR3 region has 15 residues. DNA for the CDR3: TGTGCCAGCAGCTTAGTCGGGGGACCCAATCAGCCCCAGCATTTT. Amino acids: CASSLVGGPNQPQHF.

The chain employs TRBV28 and TRBJ1-1; D is possibly TRBD1 (6 bases). V was shortened by 6 bases and J by 1 base, with 15 bases between the two germline ends. From germline, CDR1 is MDHEN and CDR2 SYDVKM. This CDR3 comprises 15 residues. CDR3 loop: CASSISGASNTEAFF. In DNA form, the CDR3 reads TGTGCCAGCAGCATCTCAGGGGCCTCGAACACTGAAGCTTTCTTT.

This clonotype was recorded at least ten times. The chain is built from TRBV28 and TRBJ2-7; D is ambiguous. This CDR3 is built from 12 residues. Trimming took 4 bases from V and 2 from J, leaving 6 bases between them. Germline CDR1 and CDR2: MDHEN and SYDVKM. This CDR3 is CASSWFTYEQYF. CDR3 in DNA: TGTGCCAGCAGTTGGTTTACCTACGAGCAGTACTTC. The whole variable domain, filled in from reference TRBV28 and TRBJ2-7, reads DVKVTQSSRYLVKRTGEKVFLECVQDMDHENMFWYRQDPGLGLRLIYFSYDVKMKEKGDIPEGYSVSREKKERFSLILESASTNQTSMYLCASSWFTYEQYFGPGTRLTVT.

This clonotype was detected a few times. The V call is TRBV12-3 or TRBV12-4, the J call TRBJ1-2; 12 nucleotides agree with TRBD1. V trimming: 4 bases; J trimming: 2 bases; junction bases outside the gene matches: 14. The CDR3 totals 19 residues. This CDR3 reads CASSSPGTGGVKANYGYTF. The CDR3 bases are TGTGCCAGCAGTTCACCTGGGACAGGGGGCGTGAAGGCAAACTATGGCTACACCTTC.

This clonotype has ten or more counts. The chain has TRBV19 and TRBJ2-7; 10 nucleotides match TRBD2. The V gene end was trimmed by 5 bases and the J gene end by 6 bases; junction bases not matched to a gene: 16. The CDR3 sequence is 17 residues long. Per germline, CDR1 LNHDA and CDR2 SQIVND (reference sequence). CDR3 in amino acids: CASSPLWLAGERSEQYF. In DNA, the CDR3 is TGTGCCAGTAGTCCCCTTTGGCTAGCGGGAGAGCGAAGCGAGCAGTACTTC.

This clonotype was counted ten times or more. J is TRBJ2-6 and V is TRBV27, with no clear D. Germline V CDR1 and CDR2: MNHEY, SMNVEV (reference sequence). The length of the CDR3 is 17 residues. V lost 3 bases to trimming and J lost 0 bases, with 12 bases between them. CDR3 protein: CASSFIATSSGANVLTF. The DNA of the CDR3 is TGTGCCAGCAGTTTTATCGCGACAAGCTCTGGGGCCAACGTCCTGACTTTC. Based on the CDR3 plus reference TRBV27 and TRBJ2-6, the full variable domain is EAQVTQNPRYLITVTGKKLTVTCSQNMNHEYMSWYRQDPGLGLRQIYYSMNVEVTDKGDVPEGYKVSRKEKRNFPLILESPSPNQTSLYFCASSFIATSSGANVLTFGAGSRLTVL.

This clonotype was counted at least ten times. The V call is TRBV10-3, the J call TRBJ1-5; 7 bases are shared with TRBD1. Trimming removed 7 bases from V and 1 base from J; junction bases left unmatched: 4. The CDR3 has 14 residues. CDR1 is ENHRY and CDR2 is SYGVKD in the germline V gene. CDR3 amino acids: CAINKDRSNQPQHF. CDR3 nucleotide sequence: TGTGCCATCAATAAGGACAGGAGCAATCAGCCCCAGCATTTT.

The sample holds many counts of this clonotype. The chain employs TRBV28 and TRBJ1-2; D is possibly TRBD1 (5 bases). V shed 6 bases and J shed 4 bases, with 9 bases lying between them. The CDR3 covers 12 residues. The germline V gene encodes CDR1 MDHEN and CDR2 SYDVKM. Here the CDR3 reads CASSQQVYGYTF. The CDR3 nucleotides are TGTGCCAGCAGCCAACAGGTCTATGGCTACACCTTC.

The CDR3 coding sequence is TGTGCCAGCAGCTTCCCCTTTCCAGCAGAGACCGGGGAGCTGTTTTTT. It encodes CASSFPFPAETGELFF. V is TRBV11-2 and J is TRBJ2-2; D is undetermined. V gave up 3 bases and J gave up 5 bases, with 16 bases separating them. The CDR3 contains 16 residues. Germline V CDR1 and CDR2: SGHAT, FQNNGV.

This clonotype was counted at least ten times. V usage is TRBV10-2 and J usage is TRBJ2-5; TRBD1 agrees at 8 bases. Germline V CDR1 and CDR2: WSHSY, SAAADI. This CDR3 contains 15 residues. V gave up 6 bases and J gave up 4 bases; unmatched junction bases: 10. CDR3 coding DNA: TGCGCCAGCAGGCCTGGACAGGGAAGGGGAGAGACCCAGTACTTC. The encoded protein is CASRPGQGRGETQYF.

This clonotype was counted at least ten times. V is TRBV9 and J is TRBJ2-5; TRBD2 is a possible D gene (6 bases). V gave up 5 bases and J gave up 5 bases, with 16 bases separating them. This CDR3 has 14 residues. Per germline, CDR1 SGDLS and CDR2 YYNGEE. The CDR3 sequence: CASSHGGGLETQYF. The CDR3 bases are TGTGCCAGCAGTCACGGAGGAGGGTTGGAGACCCAGTACTTC.

This clonotype was found many times. V gene TRBV6-2 or TRBV6-3 combines with J gene TRBJ1-2, with D possibly TRBD1 on 6 matching bases. The CDR3 is made up of 15 amino acids. Germline loops: CDR1 MNHEY, CDR2 SVGEGT. V was shortened by 7 bases and J by 6 bases, with 21 bases between the two germline ends. In DNA, the CDR3 is TGTGCCAGCACTCATCGGGGGGCGGTAGTCGATGGCTACACCTTC. Translating it yields CASTHRGAVVDGYTF.

This clonotype has a count of ten or more. V gene TRBV10-3 combines with J gene TRBJ2-2; TRBD1 aligns across 10 bases. The CDR3 contains 13 residues. Germline V CDR1 and CDR2: ENHRY, SYGVKD. V shed 9 bases and J 8 bases; nucleotides not matched to a gene: 6. CDR3 region: CAIPGQGLGELFF. As DNA, the CDR3 is TGTGCCATTCCGGGACAGGGGCTAGGGGAGCTGTTTTTT.

This clonotype showed up many times. The chain carries TRBV6-2 or TRBV6-3 and TRBJ2-7; a weak D match, TRBD1 (6 bases). The CDR3 contains 16 residues. CDR1 MNHEY and CDR2 SVGEGT come from the germline V gene. V lost 7 bases to trimming and J lost 0 bases, with 19 bases between them. This CDR3 is CASTTGHRDLSYEQYF. In DNA, the CDR3 is TGTGCCAGCACCACGGGACATCGCGACCTCTCCTACGAGCAGTACTTC.

This clonotype was seen many times. V is TRBV27 and J is TRBJ2-7; 8 positions match TRBD2. The V and J ends lost 1 base and 0 bases, in that order; junction bases with no gene match: 5. Germline V gene lookup returns CDR1 MNHEY and CDR2 SMNVEV (reference sequence). The CDR3 is 16 residues long. CDR3 coding DNA: TGTGCCAGCAGTTTATTTAGCGGGGCCAGCTCCTACGAGCAGTACTTC. It is translated as CASSLFSGASSYEQYF.

This clonotype has at least ten counts. The chain is built from TRBV6-1 and TRBJ1-5; possibly TRBD1 for D (6 bases). V lost 6 bases and J 7 bases, leaving 16 bases between the germline ends. Germline V gene lookup returns CDR1 MNHNS and CDR2 SASEGT. This CDR3 is built from 14 residues. The CDR3 here is CASRPTGSTQPQHF. The CDR3 DNA follows: TGTGCCAGCAGACCCACAGGGTCCACCCAGCCCCAGCATTTT.

Ten or more counts support this clonotype. The V gene is TRBV7-2, the J gene TRBJ2-4; TRBD1 aligns across 9 bases. This CDR3 spans 14 amino acids. Per the germline V gene, CDR1 is SGHTA and CDR2 is FQGNSA. The trim removed 6 bases at V and 5 bases at J, leaving 5 bases unmatched. CDR3 in DNA: TGTGCCAGCAGGACAGGGGGAAGGGAAAACATTCAGTACTTC. Translating it yields CASRTGGRENIQYF.

In its sample, this clonotype was seen many times. The V call is TRBV27, the J call TRBJ2-7; possible D gene TRBD2, 5 bases. Per the germline V gene, CDR1 is MNHEY and CDR2 is SMNVEV (reference sequence). The ends were cut back, 4 bases at V and 2 bases at J, with 12 bases in the middle. CDR3 length equals 14 residues. The CDR3 DNA sequence: TGTGCCAGCAGTTCATTCGGGATCCCCTACGAGCAGTACTTC. It codes for CASSSFGIPYEQYF.

This clonotype turned up a few times. This chain joins TRBV11-1 and TRBJ2-2, with 9 nucleotides matching TRBD1. Per the germline V gene, CDR1 is SGHAT and CDR2 is FQDESV (reference sequence). This CDR3 is built from 16 residues. V lost 6 bases, J lost 3 bases, and 8 bases stayed unmatched. CDR3 nucleotide sequence: TGTGCCAGCAGGGTCGGGACAGGGTACGACACCGGGGAGCTGTTTTTT. Encoded protein: CASRVGTGYDTGELFF.

The table lists this clonotype with many counts. The rearrangement links TRBV28 to TRBJ2-7; D call uncertain. The CDR3 consists of 12 residues. Per germline, CDR1 MDHEN and CDR2 SYDVKM. Trimming left V 7 bases short and J 1 base short, with 8 bases between. DNA for the CDR3: TGTGCCAGCATCGACCATTCCTACGAGCAGTACTTC. Translation gives CASIDHSYEQYF.

Many counts were recorded for this clonotype. The J gene is TRBJ2-7, the V gene TRBV28; a possible D gene is TRBD1 (5 bases). CDR1 is MDHEN and CDR2 is SYDVKM in the germline V gene. The CDR3 is 14 residues long. With 6 bases removed from V and 6 bases from J, the gap between germline ends came to 18 bases. The CDR3 loop reads CASSPGRDQGEQYF. The CDR3 coding sequence is TGTGCCAGCAGCCCGGGCAGGGATCAAGGCGAGCAGTACTTC.